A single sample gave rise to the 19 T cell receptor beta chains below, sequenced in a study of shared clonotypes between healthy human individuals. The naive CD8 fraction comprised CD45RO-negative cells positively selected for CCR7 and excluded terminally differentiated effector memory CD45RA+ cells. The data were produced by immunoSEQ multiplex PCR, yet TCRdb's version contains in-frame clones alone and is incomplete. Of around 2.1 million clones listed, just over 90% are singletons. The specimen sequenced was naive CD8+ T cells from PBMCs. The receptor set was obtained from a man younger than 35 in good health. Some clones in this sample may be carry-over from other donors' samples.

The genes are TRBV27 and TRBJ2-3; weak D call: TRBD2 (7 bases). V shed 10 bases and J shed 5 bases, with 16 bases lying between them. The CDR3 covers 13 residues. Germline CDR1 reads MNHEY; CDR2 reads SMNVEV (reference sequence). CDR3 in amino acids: CATSGGAGDTQYF. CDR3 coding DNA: TGTGCCACCTCTGGGGGGGCAGGAGATACGCAGTATTTT.

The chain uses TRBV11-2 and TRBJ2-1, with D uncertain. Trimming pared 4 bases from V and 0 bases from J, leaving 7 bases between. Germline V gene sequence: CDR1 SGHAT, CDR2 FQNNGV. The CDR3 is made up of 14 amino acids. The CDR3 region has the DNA TGTGCCAGCAGCTCCCTGGCCTCCTACAATGAGCAGTTCTTC. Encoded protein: CASSSLASYNEQFF. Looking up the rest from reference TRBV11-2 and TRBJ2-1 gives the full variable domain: EAGVAQSPRYKIIEKRQSVAFWCNPISGHATLYWYQQILGQGPKLLIQFQNNGVVDDSQLPKDRFSAERLKGVDSTLKIQPAKLEDSAVYLCASSSLASYNEQFFGPGTRLTVL.

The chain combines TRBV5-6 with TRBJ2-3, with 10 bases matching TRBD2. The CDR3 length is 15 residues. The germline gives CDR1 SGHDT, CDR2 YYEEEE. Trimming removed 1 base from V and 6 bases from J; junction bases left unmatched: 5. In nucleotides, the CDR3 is TGTGCCAGCAGCTTGACTAGCGGGGTATGGGATACGCAGTATTTT. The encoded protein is CASSLTSGVWDTQYF.

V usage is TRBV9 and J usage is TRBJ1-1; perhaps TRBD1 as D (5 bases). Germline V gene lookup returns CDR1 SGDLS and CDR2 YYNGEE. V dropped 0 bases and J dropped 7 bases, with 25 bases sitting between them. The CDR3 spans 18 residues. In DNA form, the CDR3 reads TGTGCCAGCAGCGTAGTGCCCCTTAAGAAGAAGGGGATCGATGAAGCTTTCTTT. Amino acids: CASSVVPLKKKGIDEAFF.

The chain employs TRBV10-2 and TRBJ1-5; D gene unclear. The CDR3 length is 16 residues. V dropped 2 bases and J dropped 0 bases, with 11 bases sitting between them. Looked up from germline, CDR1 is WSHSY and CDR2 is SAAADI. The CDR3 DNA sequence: TGCGCCAGCAGTGAGGCCAGCTCCTCTAGCAATCAGCCCCAGCATTTT. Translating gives CASSEASSSSNQPQHF.

The CDR3 loop is CASSLVAGAGGDTQYF. As DNA, the CDR3 is TGTGCCAGCAGCTTAGTTGCGGGAGCGGGTGGGGATACGCAGTATTTT. This chain joins TRBV7-3 and TRBJ2-3, with 7 bases that match TRBD2. Germline-derived CDR1 and CDR2 are SGHTA and FQGTGA. There are 16 residues in the CDR3. After removal of 2 bases from V and 6 bases from J, the junction contained 11 bases not matched to a gene.

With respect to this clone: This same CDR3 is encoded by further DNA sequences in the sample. This CDR3 reads CASSLGGIQETQYF. CDR3 bases: TGTGCCAGCAGCTTAGGAGGGATACAAGAGACCCAGTACTTC. The chain combines TRBV7-9 with TRBJ2-5; D perhaps matches TRBD2 (5 bases). The germline V gene has CDR1 SEHNR and CDR2 FQNEAQ (reference sequence). This CDR3 spans 14 amino acids. The ends were cut back, 1 base at V and 2 bases at J, with 8 bases in the middle.

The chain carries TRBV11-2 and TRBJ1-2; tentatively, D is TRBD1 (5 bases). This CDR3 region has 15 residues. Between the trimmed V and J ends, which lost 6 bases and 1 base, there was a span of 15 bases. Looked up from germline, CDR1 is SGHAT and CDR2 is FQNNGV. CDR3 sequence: CASRPGHTLNYGYTF. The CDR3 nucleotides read TGTGCCAGCAGACCCGGACATACCCTTAACTATGGCTACACCTTC.

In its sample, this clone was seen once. The CDR3 protein is CASSYSGEGDTQYF. In DNA, the CDR3 is TGTGCCAGCAGTTATTCGGGGGAAGGAGATACGCAGTATTTT. J is TRBJ2-3 and V is TRBV6-5, with D perhaps TRBD2 (6 bases). Looked up from germline, CDR1 is MNHEY and CDR2 is SVGAGI. Trimming pared 3 bases from V and 5 bases from J, leaving 12 bases between. This CDR3 has 14 residues.

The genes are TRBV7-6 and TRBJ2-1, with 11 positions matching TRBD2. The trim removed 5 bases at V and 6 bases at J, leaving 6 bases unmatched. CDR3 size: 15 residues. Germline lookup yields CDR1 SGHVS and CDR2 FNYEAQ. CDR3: CASSALAGVINEQFF. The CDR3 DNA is TGTGCCAGCAGCGCACTAGCGGGAGTCATCAATGAGCAGTTCTTC. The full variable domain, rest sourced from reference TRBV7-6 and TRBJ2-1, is GAGVSQSPRYKVTKRGQDVALRCDPISGHVSLYWYRQALGQGPEFLTYFNYEAQQDKSGLPNDRFSAERPEGSISTLTIQRTEQRDSAMYRCASSALAGVINEQFFGPGTRLTVL.

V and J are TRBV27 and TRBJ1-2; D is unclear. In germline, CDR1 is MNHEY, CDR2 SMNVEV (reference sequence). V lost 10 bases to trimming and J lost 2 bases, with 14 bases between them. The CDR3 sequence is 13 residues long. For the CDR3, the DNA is TGTGCCACCCGAGATTTAGGGAACTATGGCTACACCTTC. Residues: CATRDLGNYGYTF.

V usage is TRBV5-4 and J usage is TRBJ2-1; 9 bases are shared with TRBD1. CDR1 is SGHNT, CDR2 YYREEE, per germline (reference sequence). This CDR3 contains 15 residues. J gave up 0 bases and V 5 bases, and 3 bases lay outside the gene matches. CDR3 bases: TGTGCCAGCAGTAGGGACAGGGTCTCCTACAATGAGCAGTTCTTC. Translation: CASSRDRVSYNEQFF.

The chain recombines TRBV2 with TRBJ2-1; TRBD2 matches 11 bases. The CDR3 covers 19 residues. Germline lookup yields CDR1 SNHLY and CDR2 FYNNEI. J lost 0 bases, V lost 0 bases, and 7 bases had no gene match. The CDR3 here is CASSEASTSGKFSYNEQFF. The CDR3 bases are TGTGCCAGCAGTGAAGCGTCGACTAGCGGGAAATTCTCCTACAATGAGCAGTTCTTC.

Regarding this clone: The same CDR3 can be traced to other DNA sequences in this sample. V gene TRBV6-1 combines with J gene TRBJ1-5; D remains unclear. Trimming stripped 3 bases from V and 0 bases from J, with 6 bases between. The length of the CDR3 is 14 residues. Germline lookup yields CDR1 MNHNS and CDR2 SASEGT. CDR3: CASSEGYSNQPQHF. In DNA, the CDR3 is TGTGCCAGCAGTGAGGGATATAGCAATCAGCCCCAGCATTTT.

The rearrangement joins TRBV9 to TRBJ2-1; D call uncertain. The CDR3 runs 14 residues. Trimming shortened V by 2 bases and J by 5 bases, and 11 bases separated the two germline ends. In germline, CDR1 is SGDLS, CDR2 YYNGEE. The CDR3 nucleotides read TGTGCCAGCAGCGTTCCCGAGAGAGACAATGAGCAGTTCTTC. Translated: CASSVPERDNEQFF. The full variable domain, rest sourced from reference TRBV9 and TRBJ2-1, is DSGVTQTPKHLITATGQRVTLRCSPRSGDLSVYWYQQSLDQGLQFLIQYYNGEERAKGNILERFSAQQFPDLHSELNLSSLELGDSALYFCASSVPERDNEQFFGPGTRLTVL.

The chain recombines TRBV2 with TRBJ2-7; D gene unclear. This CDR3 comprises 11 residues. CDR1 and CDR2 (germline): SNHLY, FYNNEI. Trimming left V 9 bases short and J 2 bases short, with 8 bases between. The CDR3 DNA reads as TGTGCCAGTATGAGAGCCTACGAGCAGTACTTC. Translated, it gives CASMRAYEQYF.

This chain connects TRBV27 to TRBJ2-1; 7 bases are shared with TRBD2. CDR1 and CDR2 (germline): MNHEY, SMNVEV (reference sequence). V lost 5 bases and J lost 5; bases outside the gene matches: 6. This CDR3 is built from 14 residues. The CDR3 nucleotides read TGTGCCAGCAGTAAAACTAGCGCCAACAATGAGCAGTTCTTC. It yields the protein CASSKTSANNEQFF.

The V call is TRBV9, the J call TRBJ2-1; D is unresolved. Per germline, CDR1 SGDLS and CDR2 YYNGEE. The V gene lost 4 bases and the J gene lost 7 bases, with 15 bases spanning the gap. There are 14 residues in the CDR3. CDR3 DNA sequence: TGTGCCAGCAGCCCACCTTGGAGAGATAATGAGCAGTTCTTC. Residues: CASSPPWRDNEQFF.

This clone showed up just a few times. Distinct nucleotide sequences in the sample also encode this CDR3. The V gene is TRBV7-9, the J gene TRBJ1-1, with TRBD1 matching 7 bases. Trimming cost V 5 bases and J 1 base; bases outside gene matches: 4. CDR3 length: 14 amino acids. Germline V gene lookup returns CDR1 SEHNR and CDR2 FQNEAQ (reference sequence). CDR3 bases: TGTGCCAGCAGCCCGGACAGGAAGAACACTGAAGCTTTCTTT. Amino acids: CASSPDRKNTEAFF.